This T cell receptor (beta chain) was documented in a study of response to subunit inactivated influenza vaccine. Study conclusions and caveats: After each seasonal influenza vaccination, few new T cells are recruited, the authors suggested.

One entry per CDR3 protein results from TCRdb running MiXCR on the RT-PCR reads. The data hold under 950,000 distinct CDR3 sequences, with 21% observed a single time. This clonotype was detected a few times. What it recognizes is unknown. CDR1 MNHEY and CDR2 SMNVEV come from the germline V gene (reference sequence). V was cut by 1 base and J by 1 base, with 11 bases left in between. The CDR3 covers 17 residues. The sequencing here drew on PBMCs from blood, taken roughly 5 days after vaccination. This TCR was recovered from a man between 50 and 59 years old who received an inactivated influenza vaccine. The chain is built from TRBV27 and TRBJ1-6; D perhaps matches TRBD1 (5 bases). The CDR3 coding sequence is TGTGCCAGCAGTTTATGGCAGGGTGGTTCCTATAATTCACCCCTCCACTTT. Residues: CASSLWQGGSYNSPLHF.